The entry that follows covers one TCR beta chain sequence. What it binds is not known. With a much larger clone just one base away, this may be a read error. This CDR3 fails to terminate in the conserved phenylalanine or tryptophan, so it likely reflects a read error. These data belong to a study of T cells in Graves' hyperthyroidism and ophthalmopathy. General study results and limits: In the blood, most expanded thyroid clonotypes above 0.001 appeared as well. A model using 13 V-J features told ophthalmopathy apart from stable hyperthyroidism. The model predicted ophthalmopathy a median 6.5 months before onset.

Amplification of TCR beta CDR3 regions used RNA as the template. The TCR CDR3 first-round RT-PCR relied on the HTBI primer set. MiXCR, run by TCRdb on the multiplex PCR reads, gives a single entry per CDR3 protein. Among roughly 500,000 distinct CDR3 sequences, about 43% were seen once, and the ten largest hold 15% to 20%. Exclusion criteria comprised uncontrolled infection, other autoimmune disease, pregnancy or lactation. This receptor was taken from an adult woman with Graves' disease, either hyperthyroidism or ophthalmopathy (not recorded which). The sample was peripheral blood or thyroid tissue (not recorded which).

The CDR3 DNA reads as TGTGCCACCAGCTCCTCTCTCCCCGCTGCGGATACTTATGGCTACACCCTC. Translated, it gives CATSSSLPAADTYGYTL. V and J are TRBV15 and TRBJ1-2; D remains unclear. There are 17 residues in the CDR3. The V gene lost 5 bases and the J gene lost 5 bases, with 24 bases spanning the gap. CDR1 is LNHNV and CDR2 is YYDKDF in the germline V gene (reference sequence).